This T cell receptor beta chain was profiled in a study of control samples from healthy donors and cancer patients. Trimming shortened V by 4 bases and J by 4 bases, and 20 bases separated the two germline ends. CDR1 and CDR2 from the germline V gene are SGHDT and YYEEEE. This CDR3 spans 16 amino acids. Repertoires were generated with immunoSEQ multiplex PCR, while TCRdb's copy carries only in-frame clones and drops some. The sample records approximately 37,000 clones, approximately 90% being singletons. The TCR was taken from a woman aged 50 to 65 in good health. Sequenced sample: blood. The gene calls are TRBV5-6 and TRBJ2-5; the D is unclear. The CDR3 bases are TGTGCCAGCAGCGTAGCCGGGTCAATCTCCCCAGAGACCCAGTACTTC. It specifies CASSVAGSISPETQYF.